The 30 T cell receptor beta chains reported below all come from one sample, sequenced in a study of cytomegalovirus exposure and HLA in healthy donors. The PCR ran on 60 Vbeta and 13 Jbeta primers. Only in-frame clones appear in the TCRdb table, and some are missing; sequencing was by immunoSEQ multiplex PCR. The sample gives some 150,000 clones, roughly 73% of which show up once; approximately 1.5% is in the top ten. Material: PBMCs. These receptors all come from a female donor in good health and CMV-seronegative.

The genes are TRBV7-2 and TRBJ1-1; D might be TRBD1 (6 bases). Between the trimmed V and J ends, which lost 5 bases and 5 bases, there was a span of 18 bases. Germline V lookup: CDR1 SGHTA, CDR2 FQGNSA. CDR3 length: 15 amino acids. The CDR3 sequence is CASSPTQGMGTEAFF. The DNA for the CDR3 is TGTGCCAGCAGCCCCACACAGGGAATGGGAACTGAAGCTTTCTTT.

The chain couples TRBV27 to TRBJ2-3; 11 bases fit TRBD1. There are 15 residues in the CDR3. CDR1 is MNHEY and CDR2 is SMNVEV in the germline V gene (reference sequence). J gave up 3 bases and V 6 bases, and 5 bases lay outside the gene matches. The CDR3 DNA is TGTGCCAGCAGGTGGACAGGGGGCGGTACAGATACGCAGTATTTT. Translated: CASRWTGGGTDTQYF.

The chain has TRBV2 and TRBJ1-1, with 9 bases identical to TRBD1. This CDR3 has 17 amino acids. J was trimmed by 3 bases and V by 5 bases; bases with no gene match: 13. CDR1 SNHLY and CDR2 FYNNEI come from the germline V gene. Here the CDR3 reads CASSLRGTGTLDTEAFF. In nucleotides, the CDR3 is TGTGCCAGCAGTCTGCGCGGGACAGGGACTCTCGACACTGAAGCTTTCTTT.

The chain employs TRBV29-1 and TRBJ1-1; 7 bases line up with TRBD1. Unmatched junction bases numbered 1, after V lost 5 bases and J lost 7 bases. The CDR3 length is 10 residues. CDR1 and CDR2 from the germline V gene are SQVTM and ANQGSEA. This chain's CDR3 is CSVRTGEAFF. The DNA of the CDR3 is TGCAGCGTTAGGACAGGTGAAGCTTTCTTT.

The table lists this clone with a count of one. The chain uses TRBV2 and TRBJ2-7; D is undetermined. CDR3 length equals 15 residues. Germline values: CDR1 SNHLY, CDR2 FYNNEI. V was shortened by 5 bases and J by 0 bases, with 14 bases between the two germline ends. CDR3 sequence reads: CASSLNSKLSYEQYF. The CDR3 nucleotides read TGTGCCAGCAGTCTTAACAGTAAACTCTCCTACGAGCAGTACTTC. Variable domain in full (rest from reference TRBV2 and TRBJ2-7): EPEVTQTPSHQVTQMGQEVILRCVPISNHLYFYWYRQILGQKVEFLVSFYNNEISEKSEIFDDQFSVERPDGSNFTLKIRSTKLEDSAMYFCASSLNSKLSYEQYFGPGTRLTVT.

V usage is TRBV30 and J usage is TRBJ2-7; 14 bases align to TRBD2. CDR1 and CDR2 from the germline V gene are GTSNPN and SVGIG (reference sequence). With V trimmed by 0 bases and J by 3 bases, 4 bases remained unmatched. This CDR3 has 16 amino acids. This CDR3 is CAWSVIGTSGSYEQYF. In nucleotides, the CDR3 is TGTGCCTGGAGTGTAATCGGGACTAGCGGGAGCTACGAGCAGTACTTC. The full variable domain, in which reference TRBV30 and TRBJ2-7 provide the parts outside the CDR3, is SQTIHQWPATLVQPVGSPLSLECTVEGTSNPNLYWYRQAAGRGLQLLFYSVGIGQISSEVPQNLSASRPQDRQFILSSKKLLLSDSGFYLCAWSVIGTSGSYEQYFGPGTRLTVT.

This clone was recorded a few times. V is TRBV15 and J is TRBJ1-1, with 7 bases lining up with TRBD1. J lost 0 bases, V lost 0 bases, and 4 bases had no gene match. Per the germline V gene, CDR1 is LNHNV and CDR2 is YYDKDF (reference sequence). The CDR3 is 16 residues long. CDR3 protein: CATSRDPGQMNTEAFF. CDR3 in DNA: TGTGCCACCAGCAGAGACCCGGGACAGATGAACACTGAAGCTTTCTTT.

This clone was counted between two and nine times. The chain carries TRBV6-5 and TRBJ1-2; D not certain. The CDR3 extends over 13 amino acids. In germline, CDR1 is MNHEY, CDR2 SVGAGI. V lost 0 bases and J lost 8, with 10 bases in between. The CDR3, as DNA: TGTGCCAGCAGTTACTCCCCGGGAAAGGGCTACACCTTC. Amino acids: CASSYSPGKGYTF.

The CDR3 is CASSYITGVNSPLHF. The CDR3, as DNA: TGTGCCAGCAGTTACATTACAGGGGTAAATTCACCCCTCCACTTT. The rearrangement joins TRBV6-5 to TRBJ1-6; 7 bases are shared with TRBD1. V gave up 2 bases and J gave up 7 bases; unmatched junction bases: 5. CDR3 length equals 15 residues. Germline assignment: CDR1 MNHEY and CDR2 SVGAGI.

Comment on this clone: Distinct nucleotide sequences in the sample also encode this CDR3. The chain employs TRBV4-1 and TRBJ2-5, with TRBD2 matching 9 bases. CDR1 is MGHRA, CDR2 YSYEKL, per germline. The CDR3 has 18 residues. The V segment lost 0 bases and the J segment 5 bases; nucleotides outside the gene matches: 13. The CDR3 reads CASSQDKEAGGQKETQYF. In DNA form, the CDR3 reads TGCGCCAGCAGCCAAGATAAGGAAGCGGGGGGCCAAAAGGAGACCCAGTACTTC.

In its sample, this clone was seen a few times. The chain joins TRBV10-1 to TRBJ2-2; TRBD1 matches at 11 bases. Germline CDR1 reads WNHNN; CDR2 reads SYGVQD (reference sequence). Trimming took 8 bases from V and 6 from J; bases not matched to a gene: 2. This CDR3 region has 13 residues. The CDR3 DNA sequence: TGCGCCAGCCGGACAGGGGGCTCCGGGGAGCTGTTTTTT. As protein: CASRTGGSGELFF.

J is TRBJ2-5 and V is TRBV6-1; D may be TRBD2 (6 bases). The germline V and J ends were trimmed by 0 bases and 4 bases, with 15 bases remaining between them. The CDR3 totals 16 residues. The germline gives CDR1 MNHNS, CDR2 SASEGT. The CDR3 protein is CASSEAEGLGGETQYF. CDR3 nucleotide sequence: TGTGCCAGCAGTGAAGCGGAAGGGTTGGGGGGAGAGACCCAGTACTTC.

V and J are TRBV27 and TRBJ1-4; 8 bases are shared with TRBD1. J was trimmed by 6 bases and V by 5 bases; bases with no gene match: 8. Germline lookup yields CDR1 MNHEY and CDR2 SMNVEV (reference sequence). This CDR3 contains 15 residues. This CDR3 reads CASSPGTGSDEKLFF. The CDR3 region has the DNA TGTGCCAGCAGTCCAGGGACAGGCTCGGATGAAAAACTGTTTTTT. The full variable domain, rest sourced from reference TRBV27 and TRBJ1-4, is EAQVTQNPRYLITVTGKKLTVTCSQNMNHEYMSWYRQDPGLGLRQIYYSMNVEVTDKGDVPEGYKVSRKEKRNFPLILESPSPNQTSLYFCASSPGTGSDEKLFFGSGTQLSVL.

The chain has TRBV6-5 and TRBJ1-1; TRBD1 aligns across 7 bases. Germline values: CDR1 MNHEY, CDR2 SVGAGI. V lost 8 bases, J lost 1 base, and 4 bases stayed unmatched. The CDR3 runs 13 residues. CDR3 nucleotides: TGTGCCAGCCGCGGGACAGAGAACACTGAAGCTTTCTTT. It is translated as CASRGTENTEAFF.

The V gene is TRBV7-9, the J gene TRBJ2-1, with 10 bases lining up with TRBD1. The CDR3 covers 13 residues. Germline assignment: CDR1 SEHNR and CDR2 FQNEAQ (reference sequence). Losses at the gene ends were 10 bases for V and 5 bases for J; bases not matched to a gene: 5. Here the CDR3 reads CAISGTGDNEQFF. The CDR3 nucleotides are TGTGCCATCTCCGGGACAGGGGACAATGAGCAGTTCTTC.

This rearrangement joins TRBV6-5 to TRBJ1-5; the match to TRBD1 covers 8 bases. The CDR3 is 14 residues long. The trim removed 5 bases at V and 5 bases at J, leaving 5 bases unmatched. Germline V gene lookup returns CDR1 MNHEY and CDR2 SVGAGI. CDR3 nucleotides: TGTGCCAGCAGTCTGCAGGGGGCCGATCAGCCCCAGCATTTT. This translates into CASSLQGADQPQHF.

The DNA of the CDR3 is TGTGCCAGCATTCGACAGGGGGCGCGTGAGCAGTACTTC. This sequence encodes CASIRQGAREQYF. The V and J genes are TRBV28 and TRBJ2-5, with 10 bases aligning to TRBD1. The CDR3 consists of 13 residues. V was clipped by 7 bases and J by 11 bases; unmatched bases: 10. The germline gives CDR1 MDHEN, CDR2 SYDVKM.

The chain uses TRBV27 and TRBJ2-2; D perhaps matches TRBD1 (6 bases). This CDR3 has 17 amino acids. Germline-derived CDR1 and CDR2 are MNHEY and SMNVEV (reference sequence). V lost 1 base to trimming and J lost 4 bases, with 16 bases between them. The CDR3 sequence is CASSLFAQGSSTGELFF. CDR3 DNA sequence: TGTGCCAGCAGTTTATTCGCTCAGGGGTCGAGCACCGGGGAGCTGTTTTTT.

The CDR3 is CASSFWGVGTDTQYF. CDR3 nucleotide sequence: TGTGCCAGCAGTTTCTGGGGAGTTGGCACAGATACGCAGTATTTT. This sequence joins TRBV28 and TRBJ2-3; TRBD2 is a possible D gene (5 bases). The V gene's germline CDR1 is MDHEN and CDR2 SYDVKM. The V gene lost 3 bases and the J gene lost 1 base, with 11 bases spanning the gap. This CDR3 is 15 amino acids long.

This clone was seen a single time. The rearrangement links TRBV7-2 to TRBJ2-7; weak D call: TRBD1 (5 bases). V gave up 0 bases and J gave up 4 bases, with 7 bases separating them. There are 13 residues in the CDR3. Germline V gene lookup returns CDR1 SGHTA and CDR2 FQGNSA. The CDR3 spells CASSLAGEYEQYF. The CDR3 coding sequence is TGTGCCAGCAGCTTAGCAGGGGAATACGAGCAGTACTTC. The full variable domain, completed using reference TRBV7-2 and TRBJ2-7, is GAGVSQSPSNKVTEKGKDVELRCDPISGHTALYWYRQSLGQGLEFLIYFQGNSAPDKSGLPSDRFSAERTGGSVSTLTIQRTQQEDSAVYLCASSLAGEYEQYFGPGTRLTVT.

The chain uses TRBV6-5 and TRBJ2-7; tentative D call: TRBD2 (5 bases). Per germline, CDR1 MNHEY and CDR2 SVGAGI. V gave up 8 bases and J gave up 7 bases, with 21 bases separating them. This CDR3 is built from 14 residues. The CDR3 sequence: CASYTPAGKGEQYF. For the CDR3, the DNA is TGTGCCAGCTATACCCCCGCCGGGAAAGGGGAGCAGTACTTC.

The chain has TRBV9 and TRBJ1-5; TRBD1 matches at 7 bases. The CDR3 runs 15 residues. The germline gives CDR1 SGDLS, CDR2 YYNGEE. The junction had 4 bases not matched to a gene; V was cut back by 2 bases and J by 2 bases. The DNA of the CDR3 is TGTGCCAGCAGCGTTACAGGGGTCGGCAATCAGCCCCAGCATTTT. This codes for CASSVTGVGNQPQHF.

V usage is TRBV5-6 and J usage is TRBJ2-6; TRBD1 aligns across 9 bases. Germline CDR1 and CDR2: SGHDT and YYEEEE. The length of the CDR3 is 15 residues. The V gene end was trimmed by 0 bases and the J gene end by 12 bases; junction bases not matched to a gene: 7. The CDR3, as DNA: TGTGCCAGCAGCTTGGGGGGGACAGGGAGCTTCGTCCTGACTTTC. Translated: CASSLGGTGSFVLTF. Together with reference TRBV5-6 and TRBJ2-6, the CDR3 gives the full variable domain: DAGVTQSPTHLIKTRGQQVTLRCSPKSGHDTVSWYQQALGQGPQFIFQYYEEEERQRGNFPDRFSGHQFPNYSSELNVNALLLGDSALYLCASSLGGTGSFVLTFGAGSRLTVL.

This clone showed up just once. The chain links TRBV28 to TRBJ1-2, with D possibly being TRBD1 (5 bases). CDR3 length: 13 residues. Germline CDR1 reads MDHEN; CDR2 reads SYDVKM. Deletions cut 6 bases from V and 8 bases from J, with 16 bases between. CDR3 DNA sequence: TGTGCCAGCAGACGGGGGGTGGTAGAAGGCTACACCTTC. As protein: CASRRGVVEGYTF.

The chain joins TRBV25-1 to TRBJ2-7, with 12 positions matching TRBD1. V trimming: 2 bases; J trimming: 5 bases; junction bases outside the gene matches: 7. This CDR3 region has 16 residues. Per the germline V gene, CDR1 is MGHDK and CDR2 is SYGVNS. CDR3 in amino acids: CASSESWGQGADEQYF. Here the CDR3 DNA reads TGTGCCAGCAGTGAAAGCTGGGGACAGGGGGCTGACGAGCAGTACTTC.

The chain uses TRBV11-2 and TRBJ1-1, with D uncertain. V shed 0 bases and J shed 10 bases, with 6 bases lying between them. The V gene's germline CDR1 is SGHAT and CDR2 FQNNGV. This CDR3 has 11 residues. CDR3 protein: CASSLDLGAFF. CDR3 nucleotides: TGTGCCAGCAGCTTAGATCTAGGAGCTTTCTTT.

The rearrangement links TRBV18 to TRBJ1-4; D gene unclear. Trimming cost V 4 bases and J 0 bases, with 18 bases left between them. Germline values: CDR1 KGHSH, CDR2 LQKENI. There are 18 residues in the CDR3. The CDR3 nucleotides read TGTGCCAGCTCACAGGCCCCCCAAAACAGAGCAACTAATGAAAAACTGTTTTTT. It encodes CASSQAPQNRATNEKLFF.

The chain is built from TRBV7-6 and TRBJ2-7; possible D gene TRBD2, 6 bases. The CDR3 has 18 amino acids. Looked up from germline, CDR1 is SGHVS and CDR2 is FNYEAQ. V lost 4 bases and J 2 bases, leaving 24 bases between the germline ends. Here the CDR3 reads CASSSYRSRDSLPYEQYF. The CDR3 region has the DNA TGTGCCAGCAGCTCATATCGGTCCAGGGACTCCCTCCCCTACGAGCAGTACTTC.

The chain is built from TRBV6-6 and TRBJ2-5; 8 bases match TRBD2. The assigned J gene may be wrong: the sequence end matches TRBJ2-7 better. From germline, CDR1 is MNHNY and CDR2 SVGAGI (reference sequence). The length of the CDR3 is 15 residues. CDR3 protein: CASSDGRALSGEQYF. In DNA, the CDR3 is TGTGCCAGCAGCGACGGGAGGGCATTATCTGGCGAGCAGTACTTC.

This chain joins TRBV11-2 and TRBJ1-4; 8 positions match TRBD1. V dropped 5 bases and J dropped 8; count of bases not matched to a gene: 10. The CDR3 consists of 15 residues. Germline V gene lookup returns CDR1 SGHAT and CDR2 FQNNGV. DNA of the CDR3: TGTGCCAGCAGCGCCCGGGACAGGTCTGGCGAAAAACTGTTTTTT. This translates into CASSARDRSGEKLFF.